A selection of T cell receptor beta chains follows, all from one sample in a study of blood T cell repertoires in COVID-19. Assay used: immunoSEQ multiplex PCR; TCRdb lists only in-frame clones, some missing. Among 110,000 to 150,000 clones listed, roughly three quarters were seen once. The material sequenced was PBMCs or T cells enriched from blood (not recorded which). Receptors were obtained from a woman aged 50 to 60 who had recovered from COVID-19. Each CDR3 is given with its conserved first and last residue.

V,CDR3
TRBV7-2,CASSPETGNYGYTF
TRBV14,CASSQVYGEGDTEAFF
TRBV5-4,CASKTFASRGTEAFF
TRBV5-1,CASSLEGEDYGYTF
TRBV27,CASSFRGTANQPQHF
TRBV27,CASSPGVRTGGTYGYTF
TRBV11-2,CASSPLGGYNEQFF
TRBV5-6,CASSFTVAVSGNTIYF
TRBV15,CATSRALGATNEKLFF
TRBV30,CAWSKGAAYEQYF
TRBV10-3,CAISELAGGFHEQFF
TRBV28,CASSFLQPGQGWGYTF
TRBV29-1,CSVARAGNQPQHF
TRBV5-4,CASSRGLAGDVTQYF
TRBV5-6,CASSSKNAIATNEKLFF
TRBV3-1/TRBV3-2,CASSQRQGRIAGELFF
TRBV4-2,CASGGQDYGYTF
TRBV9,CASSVSGGLGYTF
TRBV2,CASSRDRDSYEQYF
TRBV27,CASSSTGDLGYTF
TRBV6-5,CASSEVYTQYF
TRBV5-1,CASTERGDYNEQFF
TRBV5-1,CASSLGQDTQYF
TRBV6-1,CASSEDWGDQPQHF
TRBV28,CASSPLIARVETQYF
TRBV6-1,CASSEYGEHVTDTQYF
TRBV6-4,CASKTGISGNTIYF
TRBV27,CASSLRQGNQPQHF